The clone carrying this T cell receptor beta chain was recorded a few times. MiXCR was run by TCRdb on the RT-PCR reads, yielding one entry per CDR3 protein. The table lists roughly 940,000 distinct CDR3 sequences, about a sixth of them singletons. This sample stems from a study of patients and donors after allogeneic stem cell transplantation. Germline CDR1 SGHRS, CDR2 YFSETQ. With V trimmed by 4 bases and J by 5 bases, 6 bases remained unmatched. This CDR3 region has 15 residues. This TCR came from a human donor who was either an allogeneic HSCT recipient or a stem cell or donor lymphocyte infusion donor (not recorded which). It is not recorded whose cells these are; they may come from a transplant donor. V is TRBV5-1 and J is TRBJ2-3; 11 nucleotides agree with TRBD1. Sequences were obtained from blood, either unsorted or a sorted T cell fraction (not recorded which). The CDR3 loop is CASSPGTGGEDTQYF. CDR3 nucleotides: TGCGCCAGCAGCCCAGGGACAGGGGGAGAAGATACGCAGTATTTT. Variable domain in full (rest from reference TRBV5-1 and TRBJ2-3): KAGVTQTPRYLIKTRGQQVTLSCSPISGHRSVSWYQQTPGQGLQFLFEYFSETQRNKGNFPGRFSGRQFSNSRSEMNVSTLELGDSALYLCASSPGTGGEDTQYFGPGTRLTVL.